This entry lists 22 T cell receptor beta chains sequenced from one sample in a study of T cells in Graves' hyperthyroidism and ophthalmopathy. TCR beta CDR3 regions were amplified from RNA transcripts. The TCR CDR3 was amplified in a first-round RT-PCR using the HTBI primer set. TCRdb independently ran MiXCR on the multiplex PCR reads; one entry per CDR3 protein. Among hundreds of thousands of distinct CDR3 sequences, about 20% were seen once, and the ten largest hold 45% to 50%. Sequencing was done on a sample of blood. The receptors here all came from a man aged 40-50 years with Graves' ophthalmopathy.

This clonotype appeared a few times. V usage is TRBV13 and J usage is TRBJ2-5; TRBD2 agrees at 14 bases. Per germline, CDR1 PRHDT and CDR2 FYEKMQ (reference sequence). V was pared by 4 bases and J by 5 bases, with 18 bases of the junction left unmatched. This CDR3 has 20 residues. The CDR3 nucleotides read TGTGCCAGCAGCTGGACCGGGACTAGCGGGAGACGGGACTGGGTTGAGACCCAGTACTTC. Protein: CASSWTGTSGRRDWVETQYF. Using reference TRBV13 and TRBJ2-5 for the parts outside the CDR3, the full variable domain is AAGVIQSPRHLIKEKRETATLKCYPIPRHDTVYWYQQGPGQDPQFLISFYEKMQSDKGSIPDRFSAQQFSDYHSELNMSSLELGDSALYFCASSWTGTSGRRDWVETQYFGPGTRLLVL.

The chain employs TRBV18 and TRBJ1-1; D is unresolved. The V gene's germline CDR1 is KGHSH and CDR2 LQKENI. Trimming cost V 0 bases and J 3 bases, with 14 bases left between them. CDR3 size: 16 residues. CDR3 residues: CASSPPFPKRDTEAFF. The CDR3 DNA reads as TGTGCCAGCTCACCACCGTTCCCCAAGAGGGACACTGAAGCTTTCTTT.

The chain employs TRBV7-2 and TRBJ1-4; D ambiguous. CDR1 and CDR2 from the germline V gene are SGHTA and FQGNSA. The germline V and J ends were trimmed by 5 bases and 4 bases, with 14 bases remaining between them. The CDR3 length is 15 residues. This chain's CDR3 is CASSPATARNEKLFF. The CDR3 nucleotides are TGTGCCAGCAGCCCCGCGACGGCGCGTAATGAAAAACTGTTTTTT. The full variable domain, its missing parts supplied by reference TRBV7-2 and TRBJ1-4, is GAGVSQSPSNKVTEKGKDVELRCDPISGHTALYWYRQSLGQGLEFLIYFQGNSAPDKSGLPSDRFSAERTGGSVSTLTIQRTQQEDSAVYLCASSPATARNEKLFFGSGTQLSVL.

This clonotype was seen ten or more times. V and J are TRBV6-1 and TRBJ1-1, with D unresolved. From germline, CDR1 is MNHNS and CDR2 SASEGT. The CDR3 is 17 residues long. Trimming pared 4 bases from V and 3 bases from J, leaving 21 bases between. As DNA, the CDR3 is TGTGCCAGCAGTGGCGGGGTGGTCCGCCATGTGGACACTGAAGCTTTCTTT. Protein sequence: CASSGGVVRHVDTEAFF.

The CDR3 here is CASRGVNTGELFF. The DNA for the CDR3 is TGCGCCAGCAGAGGAGTGAACACCGGGGAGCTGTTTTTT. The chain carries TRBV5-1 and TRBJ2-2; D remains ambiguous. The CDR3 spans 13 residues. The V end lost 5 bases, the J end lost 1 base, and 6 bases lay between the germline ends. Germline CDR1 is SGHRS and CDR2 is YFSETQ.

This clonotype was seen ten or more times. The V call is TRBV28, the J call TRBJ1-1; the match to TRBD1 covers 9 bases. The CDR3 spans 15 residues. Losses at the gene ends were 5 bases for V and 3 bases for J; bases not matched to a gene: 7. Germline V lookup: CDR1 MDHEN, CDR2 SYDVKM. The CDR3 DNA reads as TGTGCCAGCAGTGCCGCCGGGACAGGGTACACTGAAGCTTTCTTT. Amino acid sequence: CASSAAGTGYTEAFF.

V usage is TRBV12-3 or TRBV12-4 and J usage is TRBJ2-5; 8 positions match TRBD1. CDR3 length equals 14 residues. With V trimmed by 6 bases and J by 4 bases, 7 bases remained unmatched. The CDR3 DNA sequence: TGTGCCAGCAGCAAGGACAGGGTGGGAGAGACCCAGTACTTC. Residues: CASSKDRVGETQYF.

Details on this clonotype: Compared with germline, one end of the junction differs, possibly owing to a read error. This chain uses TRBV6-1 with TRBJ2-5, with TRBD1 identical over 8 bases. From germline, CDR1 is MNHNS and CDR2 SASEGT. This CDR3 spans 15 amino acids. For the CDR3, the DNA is TGTGTCAGCAGTGTAGGGGGGACAGGCCAAGAGACCCAGTACTTC. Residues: CVSSVGGTGQETQYF.

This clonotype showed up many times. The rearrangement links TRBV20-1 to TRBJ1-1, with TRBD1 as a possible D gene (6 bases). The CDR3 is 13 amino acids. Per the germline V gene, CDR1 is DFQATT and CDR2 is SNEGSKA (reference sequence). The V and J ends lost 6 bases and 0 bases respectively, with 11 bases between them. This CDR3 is CSASGHLNTEAFF. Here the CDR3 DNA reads TGCAGTGCGTCGGGACACCTGAACACTGAAGCTTTCTTT.

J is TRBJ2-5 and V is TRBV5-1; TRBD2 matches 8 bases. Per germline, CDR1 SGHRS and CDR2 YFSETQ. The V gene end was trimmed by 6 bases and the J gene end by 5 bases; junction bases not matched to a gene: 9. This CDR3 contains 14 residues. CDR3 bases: TGCGCCAGCAATCCGGCGGGAGGCGGGGAGACCCAGTACTTC. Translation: CASNPAGGGETQYF. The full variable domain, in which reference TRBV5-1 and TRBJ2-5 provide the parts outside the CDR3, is KAGVTQTPRYLIKTRGQQVTLSCSPISGHRSVSWYQQTPGQGLQFLFEYFSETQRNKGNFPGRFSGRQFSNSRSEMNVSTLELGDSALYLCASNPAGGGETQYFGPGTRLLVL.

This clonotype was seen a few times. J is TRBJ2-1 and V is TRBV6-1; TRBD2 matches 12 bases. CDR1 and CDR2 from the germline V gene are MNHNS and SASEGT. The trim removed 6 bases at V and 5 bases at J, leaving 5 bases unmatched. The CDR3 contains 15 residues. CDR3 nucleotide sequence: TGTGCCAGCAGACCGGGACTAGCGGGTGACAATGAGCAGTTCTTC. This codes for CASRPGLAGDNEQFF.

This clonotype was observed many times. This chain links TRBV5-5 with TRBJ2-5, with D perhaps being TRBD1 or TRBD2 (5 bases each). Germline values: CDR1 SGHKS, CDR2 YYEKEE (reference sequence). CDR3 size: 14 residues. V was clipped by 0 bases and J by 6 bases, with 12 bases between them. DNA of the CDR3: TGTGCCAGCAGCTTGGAGGCAGGGAGTAAGACCCAGTACTTC. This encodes CASSLEAGSKTQYF.

In nucleotides, the CDR3 is TGTGCCACCACTCCTCGTTGGGCCGGACTAGCGGGAGGGTCTAGGGCCTACGAGCAGTACTTC. Translation gives CATTPRWAGLAGGSRAYEQYF. The V and J genes are TRBV27 and TRBJ2-7; 15 bases are a match to TRBD2. Germline CDR1 is MNHEY and CDR2 is SMNVEV (reference sequence). The ends lost 10 bases at V and 2 bases at J; junction bases unmatched: 24. This CDR3 has 21 amino acids.

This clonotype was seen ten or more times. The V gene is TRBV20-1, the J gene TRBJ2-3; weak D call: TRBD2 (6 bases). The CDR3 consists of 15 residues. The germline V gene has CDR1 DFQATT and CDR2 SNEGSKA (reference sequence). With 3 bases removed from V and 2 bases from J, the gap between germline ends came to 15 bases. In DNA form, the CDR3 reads TGCAGTGCTAGGAATCCGTTAGCGGCCACAGATACGCAGTATTTT. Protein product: CSARNPLAATDTQYF.

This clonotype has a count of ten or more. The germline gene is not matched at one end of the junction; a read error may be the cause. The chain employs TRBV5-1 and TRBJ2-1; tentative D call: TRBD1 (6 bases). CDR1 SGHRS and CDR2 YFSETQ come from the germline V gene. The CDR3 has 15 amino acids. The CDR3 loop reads CASSLGQSSYNEQFF. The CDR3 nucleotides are TGTGCCAGCAGCTTAGGACAGAGCTCCTACAATGAGCAGTTCTTC.

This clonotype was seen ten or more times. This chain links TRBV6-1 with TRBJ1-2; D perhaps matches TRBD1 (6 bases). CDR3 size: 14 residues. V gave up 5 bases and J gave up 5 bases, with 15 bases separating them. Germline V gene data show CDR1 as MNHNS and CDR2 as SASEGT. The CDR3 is CASSPEGGTYGYTF. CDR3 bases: TGTGCCAGCAGTCCAGAAGGGGGGACATATGGCTACACCTTC.

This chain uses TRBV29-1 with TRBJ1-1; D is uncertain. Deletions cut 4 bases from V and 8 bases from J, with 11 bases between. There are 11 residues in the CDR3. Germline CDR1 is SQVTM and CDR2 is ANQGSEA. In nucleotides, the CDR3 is TGCAGCGTTGGTTCGACATCCGAAGCTTTCTTT. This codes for CSVGSTSEAFF.

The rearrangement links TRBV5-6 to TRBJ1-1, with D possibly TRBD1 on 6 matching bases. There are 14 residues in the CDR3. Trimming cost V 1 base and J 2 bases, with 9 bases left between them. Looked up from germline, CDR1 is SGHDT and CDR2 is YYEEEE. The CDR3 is CASSLYGGNTEAFF. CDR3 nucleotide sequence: TGTGCCAGCAGCTTGTATGGGGGCAACACTGAAGCTTTCTTT.

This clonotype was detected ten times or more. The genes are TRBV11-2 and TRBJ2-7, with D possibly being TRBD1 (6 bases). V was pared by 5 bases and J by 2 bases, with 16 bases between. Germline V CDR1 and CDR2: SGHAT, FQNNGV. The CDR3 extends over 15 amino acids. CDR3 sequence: CASSRNREGAYEQYF. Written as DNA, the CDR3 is TGTGCCAGCAGCCGAAACAGGGAAGGGGCCTACGAGCAGTACTTC.

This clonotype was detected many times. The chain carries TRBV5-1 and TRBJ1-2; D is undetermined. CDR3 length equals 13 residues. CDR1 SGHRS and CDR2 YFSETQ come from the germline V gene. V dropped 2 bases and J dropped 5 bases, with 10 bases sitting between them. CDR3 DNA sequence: TGCGCCAGCAGCTTTGAGGCAGTTTATGGCTACACCTTC. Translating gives CASSFEAVYGYTF.

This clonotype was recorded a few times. CDR3 DNA: TGTGCCACCAGTGACCCGCCCGGGACTAGCTACAATGAGCAGTTCTTC. Protein: CATSDPPGTSYNEQFF. V and J are TRBV24-1 and TRBJ2-1; TRBD2 matches at 8 bases. V lost 4 bases to trimming and J lost 3 bases; unmatched junction nucleotides: 7. Germline-derived CDR1 and CDR2 are KGHDR and SFDVKD. CDR3 length: 16 residues.

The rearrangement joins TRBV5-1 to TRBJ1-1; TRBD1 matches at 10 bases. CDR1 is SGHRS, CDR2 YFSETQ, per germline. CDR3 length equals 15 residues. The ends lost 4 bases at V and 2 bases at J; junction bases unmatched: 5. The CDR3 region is CASSGWDRGNTEAFF. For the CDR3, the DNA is TGCGCCAGCAGCGGATGGGACAGGGGAAACACTGAAGCTTTCTTT.